This TCR beta chain was sequenced in a study of blood T cell repertoires in COVID-19. Overall study: In each case, the material was cDNA or gDNA derived from T cells, B-cell-depleted T cells, or PBMCs.

As processed by the authors: It was from reference gene primer amplification that nucleated cell counts were estimated. Produced via immunoSEQ multiplex PCR; TCRdb's table is partial and in-frame only. From that table come the V and J calls and clone size; the DNA was used to work out D and trimming. The sample comprises 250,000 to 300,000 clones, around 89% of which are singletons, and roughly 6.9% rests with the top ten. CDR3 length equals 15 residues. Germline CDR1 and CDR2: KGHSH and LQKENI. Trimming at V came to 2 bases and at J to 4 bases, leaving 6 bases not matched to a gene. The chain recombines TRBV18 with TRBJ1-1, with 8 nucleotides matching TRBD1. The sequence derives from a woman in her 30s who had recovered from COVID-19. Material: peripheral blood. CDR3 bases: TGTGCCAGCTCACCAGACGGACAGGGCCCCACTGAAGCTTTCTTT. It encodes CASSPDGQGPTEAFF.